This TCR beta chain originates from a study of blood T cell repertoires in COVID-19. Study-level background: The cDNA or gDNA used as material had been derived from T cells, B-cell-depleted T cells, or PBMCs.

With 4 bases clipped from V and 3 bases from J, the junction kept 7 bases outside the gene matches. In germline, CDR1 is SGHDT, CDR2 YYEEEE. The CDR3 runs to 15 residues. Participant-reported clinical history was the basis for cohort assignment. TCRdb keeps only in-frame clones here, not all; method: immunoSEQ multiplex PCR. Of some 300,000 clones listed, roughly nine tenths are singletons. The chain employs TRBV5-6 and TRBJ2-7; 10 nucleotides match TRBD1. This TCR came from a woman in her 30s who had been exposed to COVID-19. The sample taken for sequencing was PBMCs or T cells enriched from blood (not recorded which). CDR3 coding DNA: TGTGCCAGCAGCGAAGTGGGACAGGGGTACTACGAGCAGTACTTC. Translating gives CASSEVGQGYYEQYF.